This TCR beta chain was observed in a study of shared clonotypes between healthy human individuals (dated by TCRdb to the early 2020s). Background on the whole study: Two women and a few men aged 18 to 49 years were included in the cohort. Per donor, three plates each were used for CD4 naive and CD4 memory, two for CD8 naive, and one for CD8 memory. Blood TCR repertoires of five healthy adults were deeply sequenced to estimate repertoire size and the extent of clonotype sharing between individuals. Different laboratories and diverse techniques were used to prepare libraries and sequence TCR repertoires, to increase sequencing depth and limit assay-specific biases. Per donor, leukapheresis produced somewhere between about 0.94 and 9 billion PBMCs. Study-level results and caveats: Because the study included a small number of donors, the genetic and exposure-history diversity represented was limited. Based on pairwise subsampling, the degree of clonotype sharing among donors was expected to be affected by sequencing depth. Around 5% of naive CD4, around 3.6% of naive CD8, 2% to 2.5% of memory CD4, and about 0.4% of memory CD8 clonotypes were shared across a few donors. Naive subsets generally had larger estimated clonotype richness than memory subsets. Sampling was limited to blood, and TCR repertoires in tissue likely differ from TCR repertoires in blood. Even with the large sequencing depth, rarefaction of the sorted-subset datasets indicated that sequencing was incomplete. Higher generation probabilities were observed for clonotypes shared by all four sorted-subset donors than for non-shared clonotypes.

TCR CDR3 regions were amplified from genomic DNA by multiplex PCR using the deep immunoSEQ assay. Extracted genomic DNA from each cell subset was spread evenly across all wells of several immunoSEQ 96-well plates, with each plate serving as a replicate. For sorted subsets, approximately 200 ng of genomic DNA, equivalent to roughly 33,000 T cell genomes, went into each replicate PCR. The purified libraries were quantified using a Qubit 3.0 fluorometer, sized with a Bioanalyzer 2100, and then quantified again using the KAPA Library Quantification kit. Each immunoSEQ 96-well plate was sequenced on its own single-read 150-cycle Illumina NextSeq 550 flow cell. On the study's bioinformatics: The immunoSEQ output contained only junctional sequences without quality scores, so filtering could not match that applied to full-length reads. Sequences were annotated with PyIR, a Python wrapper for IgBLAST v1.9, using IMGT germline references to assign V/J genes and CDR3. Reads were filtered out if the reads had weak V/J assignments (E-value above 1e-6), no CDR3, stop codons, out-of-frame junctions, or ambiguous translated residues. V3J clonotypes were defined by identical inferred V gene, J gene, and CDR3 amino acid sequence. Percentage overlap between repertoires was calculated by dividing the number of shared unique clonotypes by the size of the smaller repertoire. Three approaches were used to assess repertoire richness: RTK rarefaction, the Chao1 estimator, and Recon v2.1 estimates of unobserved clonotypes. Generation probabilities for all TCRbeta clonotypes obtained by the gDNA method from several donors were computed using OLGA. The table comes from immuneACCESS by way of TCRdb, which keeps in-frame sequences with V and J called. Part of the clones is missing from these tables; in studies checked, under half for an unresolved V gene and the rest for unknown reasons. The DNA was the basis for D and trimming; V, J and clone size are from that table. This sample gives approximately 2,000,000 clones in total; about 93% of them show up just once. The biggest ten clones account for about 1.7% of the sample.

CD8 naive samples were obtained by positive selection for CCR7 among CD45RO-negative cells, yielding a CD45RA+CCR7+ population from which TemRA cells were excluded. The donors were healthy, HIV-negative adults with no recently reported acute infections or vaccinations. Only Caucasian adults living in Nashville, Tennessee, USA were represented among the donors. After blood collection by leukapheresis, PBMCs were isolated using Ficoll-Histopaque density gradient centrifugation and then cryopreserved in the vapor phase of liquid nitrogen. Purity and quantity of every magnetically sorted T cell population were checked by analytical flow cytometry. Genomic DNA was isolated from each sorted fraction and quantified by UV absorbance on a Nanodrop 2000c. To note about this clone: Its antigen is currently not known. Base qualities are not at hand, and no much larger clone is one base apart.

CDR1 and CDR2 were assigned from the germline V gene (reference sequence) as MNHNY and SVGAGI. Trimming at the junction amounts to 6 bases on V and 8 bases on J, and the germline ends lie 16 bases apart. The CDR3 covers 13 residues, taking in both the cysteine and the phenylalanine. The DNA shown is the 39-base CDR3, in frame from base 1. Here the chain combines TRBV6-6 and TRBJ1-2; a tentative D call is TRBD1 (5 bases match). This TCR was recovered from a young man in good health. Some clones in this sample may be carry-over from other donors' samples. Sequencing was done on a sample of naive CD8+ T cells from PBMCs. This sample's cell subset or site label indicates: CD45RA+CCR7+. The bases are TGTGCCAGCAGAAGAGATAGGGGTGAGGGCTACACCTTC. Its protein product is CASRRDRGEGYTF.